Here is one T cell receptor (beta chain) with its context. Its antigen remains unidentified. The study ran its PCR with 60 Vbeta and 13 Jbeta primers. The repertoire was sequenced with immunoSEQ multiplex PCR; TCRdb's copy has only in-frame clones and lacks some. The table shows about 79,000 clones, with 67% occurring only once. This sample was included in a study of cytomegalovirus exposure and HLA in healthy donors. Trimming pared 2 bases from V and 5 bases from J, leaving 10 bases between. Germline lookup yields CDR1 MNHNS and CDR2 SASEGT. CDR3 length: 14 residues. Study-level findings and limits: What TCR beta sequences reportedly achieved was accurate prediction of HLA-A and HLA-B alleles in most subjects. The authors excluded some V segments, including TRBV6-2 and TRBV6-3, as indistinguishable.

The chain carries TRBV6-1 and TRBJ1-5; the D gene is possibly TRBD1 (6 bases). The sequenced material came from PBMCs. The sequence was collected from a woman aged 50 to 60 in good health and CMV-seropositive. The CDR3 bases are TGTGCCAGCAGTGAACAGGGGTCTTATCAGCCCCAGCATTTT. It specifies CASSEQGSYQPQHF.